This TCR beta chain was sequenced in a study of identical twins. Study-level points and caveats: Surplus twin overlap in beta out-of-frame sequences was less pronounced. Within cord blood, abundant beta clonotypes carried fewer insertions, but memory repertoires showed no such trend.

A template switching step contributed a universal primer site, while unique molecular identifiers were present in the cDNA. MiXCR, applied by TCRdb to the 5' RACE reads, yields one record per CDR3 protein. The repertoire holds about 470,000 distinct CDR3 sequences, with 20% to 25% as singletons. This CDR3 is built from 14 residues. The V gene's germline CDR1 is MNHNS and CDR2 SASEGT. The ends were cut back, 7 bases at V and 7 bases at J, with 14 bases in the middle. This clonotype was seen only a few times. The antigen is not known. The sample was also reused in another study, on T cells expressing NK-cell markers. In that study: Whether the expanded NKG2C+ T cell clones recognized HCMV remained unclear.

The chain is built from TRBV6-1 and TRBJ1-6; D possibly corresponds to TRBD1 (5 bases). Input material: CD4+ T cells sorted from blood. This TCR came from a woman between 18 and 30 years old in good health. CDR3 sequence: CASTTRGWNSPLHF. The CDR3 nucleotides are TGTGCCAGCACTACACGGGGGTGGAATTCACCCCTCCACTTT.